This is a list of T cell receptor beta chains from one sample in a study of T cells in narcolepsy. Some clones are missing from TCRdb's copy, which holds only in-frame ones; the method was immunoSEQ multiplex PCR. The sample includes approximately 17,000 clones, roughly 72% of them seen just once. Material: CD45RA- memory CD8+ T cells from PBMCs. Source of these receptors: a human donor with narcolepsy. CDR3s include the opening cysteine and the closing phenylalanine or tryptophan. Each record gives: V gene, J gene, CDR3 protein.

v_gene: TRBV5-8; j_gene: TRBJ2-7; CDR3aa: CASSDGTSGRQLSYEQYF
v_gene: TRBV19; j_gene: TRBJ1-5; CDR3aa: CASSTLQGLHF
v_gene: TRBV11-2; j_gene: TRBJ1-1; CDR3aa: CASSLVTGLTEAFF
v_gene: TRBV27; j_gene: TRBJ2-7; CDR3aa: CASSPGTSGTLSYEQYF
v_gene: TRBV10-2; j_gene: TRBJ1-5; CDR3aa: CASSESSGGSNQPQHF
v_gene: TRBV4-2; j_gene: TRBJ2-2; CDR3aa: CASSQVYGGEGTGELFF
v_gene: TRBV19; j_gene: TRBJ2-1; CDR3aa: CASRVDNEQFF
v_gene: TRBV5-6; j_gene: TRBJ2-5; CDR3aa: CASSFGLASLGETQYF
v_gene: TRBV7-6; j_gene: TRBJ2-6; CDR3aa: CASSSGRRSGANVLTF
v_gene: TRBV9; j_gene: TRBJ2-7; CDR3aa: CASSGGTSNSYEQYF
v_gene: TRBV6-4; j_gene: TRBJ2-1; CDR3aa: CASSDSYNEQFF
v_gene: TRBV5-1; j_gene: TRBJ2-7; CDR3aa: CASSPDAQRGHSYEQYF
v_gene: TRBV5-4; j_gene: TRBJ1-5; CDR3aa: CASSLVDGPQHF
v_gene: TRBV7-8; j_gene: TRBJ2-5; CDR3aa: CASNPGDQETQYF